A selection of T cell receptor beta chains follows, all from one sample in a study of OX40 agonist ivuxolimab in advanced cancers. Using immunoSEQ multiplex PCR, the repertoire was profiled, and TCRdb retains in-frame clones only, with some absent. Of about 47,000 clones in the sample, around 84% were seen once. This sample comprised CD4+ or CD8+ T cells sorted from blood, obtained in a trial of the OX40 agonist ivuxolimab. These receptors were obtained from an adult with an advanced solid tumor such as melanoma, head and neck, liver or kidney cancer. CDR3s include the opening cysteine and the closing phenylalanine or tryptophan. The order of the fields is D gene, V gene, J gene, clone size, CDR3 DNA, CDR3 protein. The D gene is left open where the match is weak. Expanded clones get a size class; other rows say once, few or many, or leave the size out.

TRBD1	TRBV4-2	TRBJ2-7	few	TGTGCCAGCAGCCAAGATCCGGGACAGATATCCTACGAGCAGTACTTC	CASSQDPGQISYEQYF
NA	TRBV6-1	TRBJ2-7	NA	TGTGCCAGCAGTTTAGGGGACGAGCAGTACTTC	CASSLGDEQYF
NA	TRBV28	TRBJ2-2	NA	TGTGCCAGCGGCGTCTTCGGGACAAACACCGGGGAGCTGTTTTTT	CASGVFGTNTGELFF
NA	TRBV7-6	TRBJ1-3	NA	TGTGCCAGCAGCTTATCCAAACAGCCGTTTAATGCTGGAAACACCATATATTTT	CASSLSKQPFNAGNTIYF
TRBD2	TRBV27	TRBJ2-3	NA	TGTGCCACCAGACTAGCGGGGGGGTCTAGCACAGATACGCAGTATTTT	CATRLAGGSSTDTQYF
NA	TRBV4-2	TRBJ1-2	NA	TGTGCCAGCAGCCAATATATAGGACACACCTATGGCTACACCTTC	CASSQYIGHTYGYTF
NA	TRBV5-1	TRBJ2-1	NA	TGCGCCAGCAGCTTGGTCCCCTGGGTCAGGTTCTTC	CASSLVPWVRFF
NA	TRBV7-8	TRBJ2-5	NA	TGTGCCAGCAGCTGGGAGAATCTGGTAGAGACCCAGTACTTC	CASSWENLVETQYF
NA	TRBV15	TRBJ2-1	NA	TGTGCCACCAGCAGCCCCCCGGGGATTGAGCAGTTCTTC	CATSSPPGIEQFF
NA	TRBV7-8	TRBJ2-3	NA	TGTGCCAGCAGCTCTTGGGACTCTCAAGATACGCAGTATTTT	CASSSWDSQDTQYF
TRBD1	TRBV5-1	TRBJ2-3	few	TGCGCCAGCAGCTCTAGGGACAGCCTCACGTTTTATACGCAGTATTTT	CASSSRDSLTFYTQYF
TRBD1	TRBV7-2	TRBJ2-1	NA	TGTGCCAGCAGCTTATACAGGGGGCTTGGAAATGAGCAGTTCTTC	CASSLYRGLGNEQFF
TRBD2	TRBV7-3	TRBJ2-3	many	TGTGCCAGCAGTCTTACTAGCGGGGAGACAGATACGCAGTATTTT	CASSLTSGETDTQYF
TRBD1	TRBV28	TRBJ2-7	NA	TGTGCCAGCAGTTTTATGGGACAGTACCACGAGCAGTACTTC	CASSFMGQYHEQYF
TRBD1	TRBV29-1	TRBJ2-3	NA	TGCAGCGTTGAGGAATTAAGGGGGCTAAGACGAGATACGCAGTATTTT	CSVEELRGLRRDTQYF
NA	TRBV4-1	TRBJ1-3	NA	TGCGCCAGCAGCCAAATTATTGTAGGAGGGGCTGGAAACACCATATATTTT	CASSQIIVGGAGNTIYF
NA	TRBV7-9	TRBJ1-1	NA	TGTGCCAGCAGCCCCCGGGACCCCCCTCTGGGAGCTTTCTTT	CASSPRDPPLGAFF
TRBD1	TRBV27	TRBJ2-3	NA	TGTGCCAGCAGTTTGCCGGGACAGGGTGCTACGCAGTATTTT	CASSLPGQGATQYF
TRBD1	TRBV6-1	TRBJ1-4	NA	TGTGCCAGCAGTGCCCAGACAGGGGAGGGTGAAAAACTGTTTTTT	CASSAQTGEGEKLFF
TRBD1	TRBV7-9	TRBJ1-6	NA	TGTGCCAGCAGCGCTCGGGACAGGGTACATTCACCCCTCCACTTT	CASSARDRVHSPLHF
NA	TRBV11-1	TRBJ1-4	NA	TGTGCCAGCAGCTCATCAGGTGATTCAGGAAAACTGTTTTTT	CASSSSGDSGKLFF
NA	TRBV7-9	TRBJ2-7	NA	TGTGCCAGCCGCGAGGGTTCCCGAGAGCAGTACTTC	CASREGSREQYF
NA	TRBV13	TRBJ1-5	NA	TGTGCCAGCAGCTTAGGGGCGGTAGGTCGCAATCAGCCCCAGCATTTT	CASSLGAVGRNQPQHF
NA	TRBV27	TRBJ1-2	NA	TGTGCCAGCAGTTTACTTCAGTCGGGGGCGCAAGGCTACACCTTC	CASSLLQSGAQGYTF
NA	TRBV28	TRBJ1-1	NA	TGTGCCAGCAGTTTATTACCCGGAAGGATGAACACTGAAGCTTTCTTT	CASSLLPGRMNTEAFF
NA	TRBV6-1	TRBJ1-1	NA	TGTGCCAGCAGTGAAGCAGGAGGGAACCCCGGGGGAATCTTT	CASSEAGGNPGGIF
TRBD2	TRBV7-9	TRBJ2-3	NA	TGTGCCAGCAGCTTATTACTAGCGGGCGCAGATACGCAGTATTTT	CASSLLLAGADTQYF
NA	TRBV6-1	TRBJ2-3	NA	TGTGCCAGCAGTCTGAGCACAGATACGCAGTATTTT	CASSLSTDTQYF
NA	TRBV4-1	TRBJ2-7	NA	TGCGCCAGCAGCCGAGGAGCCTACGAGCAGTACTTC	CASSRGAYEQYF
TRBD1	TRBV28	TRBJ1-2	NA	TGTGCCAGCAGTGTACCATTAAGGACAGGAATTCTTTATGGCTACACCTTC	CASSVPLRTGILYGYTF
NA	TRBV5-4	TRBJ1-1	NA	TGTGCCAGCAGCTTGGAGTCAGGGCCCCTGAACACTGAAGCTTTCTTT	CASSLESGPLNTEAFF
NA	TRBV7-8	TRBJ2-7	NA	TGTGCCAGCAGCCCCCGGGTGGGGGGCCTATCCTACGAGCAGTACTTC	CASSPRVGGLSYEQYF
NA	TRBV28	TRBJ1-1	NA	TGTGCTATCGGTCGGGGTAACACTGAAGCTTTCTTT	CAIGRGNTEAFF
NA	TRBV15	TRBJ2-1	NA	TGTGCCACCAGCGGCGAACTCGGGGCCTACAATGAGCAGTTCTTC	CATSGELGAYNEQFF
TRBD2	TRBV11-2	TRBJ2-5	NA	TGTGCCAGCAGCTTAGCGGGACTAGCGGGAGAAGAGACCCAGTACTTC	CASSLAGLAGEETQYF
TRBD1	TRBV19	TRBJ1-1	once	TGTGCCAGTAGTAAAGGGGGCGCCTACACTGAAGCTTTCTTT	CASSKGGAYTEAFF
NA	TRBV13	TRBJ1-5	NA	TGTGCCAGCAGCTGGGGAGATCAGCCCCAGCATTTT	CASSWGDQPQHF
NA	TRBV9	TRBJ1-1	NA	TGTGCCAGCAGCGTCAAGGGATATAACACTGAAGCTTTCTTT	CASSVKGYNTEAFF
NA	TRBV4-1	TRBJ2-1	NA	TGCGCCAGCAGCCAAGTGGATGAGCAGTTCTTC	CASSQVDEQFF
NA	TRBV7-2	TRBJ2-5	NA	TGTGCCAGCAGCTACGACCGCGGGGGCGGAGAGACCCAGTACTTC	CASSYDRGGGETQYF
NA	TRBV4-2	TRBJ2-7	NA	TGTGCCAGCAGCCAAGAGGTGGATTCCTACGAGCAGTACTTC	CASSQEVDSYEQYF
NA	TRBV5-6	TRBJ2-1	once	TGTGCCAGCAGCTTGGGGTTTTACAATGAGCAGTTCTTC	CASSLGFYNEQFF
NA	TRBV29-1	TRBJ2-3	NA	TGCAGCGTCTGGTCCCGGGACATGGATTTT	CSVWSRDMDF
NA	TRBV19	TRBJ2-7	once	TGTGCCAGTAGTATAGCCGTAGTCAACGAGCAGTACTTC	CASSIAVVNEQYF
NA	TRBV19	TRBJ2-1	NA	TGTGCCAGTAGTCTGGCGGGTGCCTCCTACAATGAGCAGTTCTTC	CASSLAGASYNEQFF
NA	TRBV30	TRBJ1-6	NA	TGTGCCTGGAGTCAACAGGGATCCTATAATTCACCCCTCCACTTT	CAWSQQGSYNSPLHF
TRBD2	TRBV27	TRBJ2-7	NA	TGTGCCAGCAGTTTAGCGGGAGGGGATTACGAGCAGTACTTC	CASSLAGGDYEQYF
TRBD1	TRBV6-4	TRBJ1-1	NA	TGTGCCAGCAGTGCCGATGGACAGGGGAGCACTGAAGCTTTCTTT	CASSADGQGSTEAFF
NA	TRBV28	TRBJ2-7	few	TGTGCCAGCAGTTACCCAGCAGTTTACAGCGAGCAGTACTTC	CASSYPAVYSEQYF
NA	TRBV6-1	TRBJ1-2	NA	TGTGCCAGCAGTGAAAACCAGGGCGAGGGCTACACCTTC	CASSENQGEGYTF
NA	TRBV4-1	TRBJ2-7	few	TGCGCCAGCAGCCTTGCGGAAAACCTCGAATATCTCTACGAGCAGTACTTC	CASSLAENLEYLYEQYF
TRBD2	TRBV7-3	TRBJ2-3	NA	TGTGCCAGCAGCTTGGACGGACTAGCGGGGAGCCGGGATACGCAGTATTTT	CASSLDGLAGSRDTQYF
TRBD1	TRBV4-3	TRBJ2-7	NA	TGCGCCAGCAGCCAAGATTTCGGGACAGGGGGCTACGAGCAGTACTTC	CASSQDFGTGGYEQYF
TRBD1	TRBV5-6	TRBJ2-7	NA	TGTGCCAGCAGCTTGGTGGTCAGTCGGACAGGGGGGTCCTACGAGCAGTACTTC	CASSLVVSRTGGSYEQYF
NA	TRBV6-6	TRBJ1-1	NA	TGTGCCAGCAGTTACGTAGAAGGGGAGGGGACTGAAGCTTTCTTT	CASSYVEGEGTEAFF
TRBD1	TRBV7-9	TRBJ2-5	NA	TGTGCCAGCAGCACCGGGACAGGGGGCCGGGAGACCCAGTACTTC	CASSTGTGGRETQYF
NA	TRBV9	TRBJ1-1	NA	TGTGCCAGCAGCGTAGAAACAGACACTGAAGCTTTCTTT	CASSVETDTEAFF